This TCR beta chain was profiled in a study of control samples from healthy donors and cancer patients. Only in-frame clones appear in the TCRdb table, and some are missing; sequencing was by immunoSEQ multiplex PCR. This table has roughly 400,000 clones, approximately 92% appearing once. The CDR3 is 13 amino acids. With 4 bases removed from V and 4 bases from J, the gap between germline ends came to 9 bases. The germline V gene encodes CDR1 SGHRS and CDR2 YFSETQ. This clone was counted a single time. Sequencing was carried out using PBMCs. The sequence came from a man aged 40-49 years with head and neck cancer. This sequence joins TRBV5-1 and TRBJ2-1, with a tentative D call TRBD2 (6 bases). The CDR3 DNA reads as TGCGCCAGCAGCCTGACTAGATACAATGAGCAGTTCTTC. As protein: CASSLTRYNEQFF.